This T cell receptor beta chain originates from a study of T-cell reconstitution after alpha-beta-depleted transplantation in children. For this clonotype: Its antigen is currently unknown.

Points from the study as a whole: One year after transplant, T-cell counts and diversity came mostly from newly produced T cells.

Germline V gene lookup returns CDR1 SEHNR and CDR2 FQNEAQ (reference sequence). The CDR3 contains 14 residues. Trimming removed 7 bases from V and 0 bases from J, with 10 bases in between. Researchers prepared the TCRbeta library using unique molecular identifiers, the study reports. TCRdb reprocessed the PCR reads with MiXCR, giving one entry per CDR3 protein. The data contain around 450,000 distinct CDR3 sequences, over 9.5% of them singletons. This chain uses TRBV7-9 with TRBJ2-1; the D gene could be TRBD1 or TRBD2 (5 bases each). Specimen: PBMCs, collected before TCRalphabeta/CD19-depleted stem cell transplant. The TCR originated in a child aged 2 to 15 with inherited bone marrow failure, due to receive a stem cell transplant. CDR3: CASNRGDSYNEQFF. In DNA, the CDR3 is TGTGCCAGCAACCGAGGGGACTCCTACAATGAGCAGTTCTTC.